The 20 T cell receptor beta chains below were found in one sample sequenced in a study of T cell repertoires in cytomegalovirus infection. TCRdb used MiXCR to reprocess the reads, holding one entry per CDR3 protein. The table has nearly 70,000 distinct CDR3 sequences, approximately 24% seen once; the top ten hold roughly 80%. Antigens of these TCRs are unknown. What was sequenced was PBMCs, sequenced either directly or after in vitro stimulation (not recorded which). The receptor source for this set is a human donor in good health (CMV status not recorded). Some clones in this sample may be carry-over from other donors' samples.

The table lists this clonotype with a few counts. The chain carries TRBV6-5 and TRBJ1-1, with a possible D match to TRBD1 (6 bases). CDR1 and CDR2 (germline): MNHEY, SVGAGI. Trimming removed 2 bases from V and 7 bases from J, with 17 bases in between. The CDR3 spans 15 residues. The CDR3 sequence is CASSYNWGQRGEAFF. The CDR3 nucleotides are TGTGCCAGCAGTTACAATTGGGGGCAAAGGGGTGAAGCTTTCTTT.

The rearrangement uses TRBV19 and TRBJ2-7; 7 bases line up with TRBD2. V lost 2 bases, J lost 2 bases, and 6 bases stayed unmatched. Germline V gene sequence: CDR1 LNHDA, CDR2 SQIVND (reference sequence). The CDR3 runs to 15 residues. For the CDR3, the DNA is TGTGCCAGTAGTATAACGGGAGGAGTAACCTACGAGCAGTACTTC. This codes for CASSITGGVTYEQYF.

This clonotype was observed a few times. The genes are TRBV6-2 or TRBV6-3 and TRBJ2-1; D remains ambiguous. The CDR3 has 13 residues. Trimming pared 4 bases from V and 9 bases from J, leaving 13 bases between. Germline V lookup: CDR1 MNHEY, CDR2 SVGEGT. The CDR3 nucleotides read TGTGCCAGCAGTTTGAACTTAGCAGTTGAGCAGTTCTTC. Its translation: CASSLNLAVEQFF.

This clonotype appeared a few times. V is TRBV9 and J is TRBJ2-3; 10 bases are a match to TRBD2. Looked up from germline, CDR1 is SGDLS and CDR2 is YYNGEE. V shed 1 base and J 4 bases; nucleotides not matched to a gene: 3. There are 15 residues in the CDR3. CDR3 nucleotide sequence: TGTGCCAGCAGCGTAAGCGGGAGGGCCCCAGATACGCAGTATTTT. Encoded protein: CASSVSGRAPDTQYF. Full variable domain (outside the CDR3, taken from reference TRBV9 and TRBJ2-3): DSGVTQTPKHLITATGQRVTLRCSPRSGDLSVYWYQQSLDQGLQFLIQYYNGEERAKGNILERFSAQQFPDLHSELNLSSLELGDSALYFCASSVSGRAPDTQYFGPGTRLTVL.

This clonotype was recorded many times. The rearrangement links TRBV7-9 to TRBJ2-3, with 9 bases that match TRBD1. This CDR3 is built from 15 residues. Germline V lookup: CDR1 SEHNR, CDR2 FQNEAQ (reference sequence). Germline trimming cut 3 bases from V and 5 bases from J; bases unmatched to any gene: 6. The CDR3 reads CASSLGDRERDTQYF. The CDR3 DNA follows: TGTGCCAGCAGCTTGGGGGACAGGGAGAGAGATACGCAGTATTTT. Filled out from reference TRBV7-9 and TRBJ2-3, the complete variable domain reads DTGVSQNPRHKITKRGQNVTFRCDPISEHNRLYWYRQTLGQGPEFLTYFQNEAQLEKSRLLSDRFSAERPKGSFSTLEIQRTEQGDSAMYLCASSLGDRERDTQYFGPGTRLTVL.

The CDR3 DNA sequence: TGTGCCAGCAGTTACCTGTTGGGAAATGCGGGAGAAAACTACGAGCAGTACTTC. Its translation is CASSYLLGNAGENYEQYF. V gene TRBV6-6 combines with J gene TRBJ2-7, with 7 nucleotides matching TRBD2. The CDR3 totals 18 residues. V lost 2 bases, J lost 3 bases, and 16 bases stayed unmatched. Germline V CDR1 and CDR2: MNHNY, SVGAGI (reference sequence).

The gene calls are TRBV18 and TRBJ2-3; D is undetermined. Germline loops: CDR1 KGHSH, CDR2 LQKENI. V gave up 1 base and J gave up 0 bases, with 11 bases separating them. This CDR3 is built from 16 residues. CDR3 in DNA: TGTGCCAGCTCACCACGGACGGATCATAGCACAGATACGCAGTATTTT. Amino acids: CASSPRTDHSTDTQYF.

The V call is TRBV6-6, the J call TRBJ1-6, with D possibly being TRBD1 (5 bases). V shed 11 bases and J shed 6 bases, with 14 bases lying between them. The germline CDR1 and CDR2 sequences are MNHNY and SVGAGI (reference sequence). The CDR3 covers 13 residues. The chain's CDR3 is CAGASRSNSPLHF. The CDR3 nucleotides read TGTGCCGGGGCGAGTAGGTCTAATTCACCCCTCCACTTT.

This clonotype was seen repeatedly, ten times or more. The gene calls are TRBV7-2 and TRBJ2-1; TRBD2 aligns across 8 bases. This CDR3 comprises 14 residues. Germline V gene sequence: CDR1 SGHTA, CDR2 FQGNSA. The J segment lost 2 bases and the V segment lost 4 bases, leaving 1 base of the junction unmatched. CDR3 nucleotide sequence: TGTGCCAGCAGCTCGACTAGCGCCTACAATGAGCAGTTCTTC. Protein product: CASSSTSAYNEQFF.

The table lists this clonotype with a few counts. The chain carries TRBV11-2 and TRBJ1-2; D is uncertain. This CDR3 comprises 14 residues. Trimming left V 5 bases short and J 4 bases short, with 14 bases between. Germline loops: CDR1 SGHAT, CDR2 FQNNGV. In DNA form, the CDR3 reads TGTGCCAGCAGCGTCAGCGAGGGAATCTATGGCTACACCTTC. Protein: CASSVSEGIYGYTF.

This clonotype occurred many times. The chain is built from TRBV7-8 and TRBJ2-5, with no clear D. Germline CDR1 reads SGHVS; CDR2 reads FQNEAQ. Trimming shortened V by 5 bases and J by 4 bases, and 14 bases separated the two germline ends. This CDR3 region has 14 residues. The DNA of the CDR3 is TGTGCCAGCAGCGCATCCGGGTCCACAGAGACCCAGTACTTC. It codes for CASSASGSTETQYF.

This clonotype was counted between two and nine times. The genes are TRBV28 and TRBJ1-1; no firm D call. There are 11 residues in the CDR3. Looked up from germline, CDR1 is MDHEN and CDR2 is SYDVKM. V was cut by 5 bases and J by 7 bases, with 8 bases left in between. The CDR3, as DNA: TGTGCCAGCAGTCCGAAGTATGAAGCTTTCTTT. Its protein product is CASSPKYEAFF.

The genes are TRBV14 and TRBJ2-1, with D maybe TRBD2 (5 bases). CDR3 length equals 14 residues. The germline V gene encodes CDR1 SGHDN and CDR2 FVKESK. Trimming removed 4 bases at V and 3 bases at J, with 10 bases between. The CDR3, as DNA: TGTGCCAGCAGCCGGGGAGATATCTACAATGAGCAGTTCTTC. It translates to CASSRGDIYNEQFF.

The table lists this clonotype with a few counts. The J gene is TRBJ1-3, the V gene TRBV11-3; TRBD1 aligns across 10 bases. The CDR3 has 17 amino acids. Germline V CDR1 and CDR2: SGHNT, YENEEA. V lost 2 bases to trimming and J lost 2 bases; unmatched junction nucleotides: 6. CDR3 sequence: CASSLFGDRGAGNTIYF. CDR3 sequence (DNA): TGTGCCAGCAGCTTATTTGGGGACAGGGGTGCTGGAAACACCATATATTTT.

The chain joins TRBV20-1 to TRBJ2-3, with TRBD2 matching 9 bases. V trimming: 6 bases; J trimming: 4 bases; junction bases outside the gene matches: 11. The CDR3 sequence is 15 residues long. CDR1 is DFQATT and CDR2 is SNEGSKA in the germline V gene (reference sequence). CDR3 bases: TGCAGTGCGGAAGGACTAGCGCCCCACCCAGATACGCAGTATTTT. Protein: CSAEGLAPHPDTQYF.

This clonotype was observed a few times. The V call is TRBV11-2, the J call TRBJ2-2; D possibly corresponds to TRBD2 (6 bases). Germline V CDR1 and CDR2: SGHAT, FQNNGV. Trimming took off 5 bases at V and 6 bases at J, with 10 bases between the two ends. The CDR3 extends over 13 amino acids. The DNA of the CDR3 is TGTGCCAGCAGCCCGGGGGTAGCCGGGGAGCTGTTTTTT. Translating it yields CASSPGVAGELFF.

The rearrangement joins TRBV28 to TRBJ2-7; 15 bases line up with TRBD2. The ends lost 3 bases at V and 7 bases at J; junction bases unmatched: 7. CDR1 is MDHEN and CDR2 is SYDVKM in the germline V gene. The CDR3 is 16 amino acids. The CDR3 coding sequence is TGTGCCAGCAGTTTTGGGACTAGCGGGAGGTTAGGGGAGCAGTACTTC. Translating gives CASSFGTSGRLGEQYF.

This clonotype was detected only a few times. The chain has TRBV29-1 and TRBJ1-2, with unresolved D. The CDR3 totals 12 residues. V lost 7 bases and J lost 1, with 10 bases in between. The germline gives CDR1 SQVTM, CDR2 ANQGSEA. CDR3 loop: CSARSLNYGYTF. The CDR3 DNA is TGCAGCGCTCGATCCCTTAACTATGGCTACACCTTC.

The chain joins TRBV28 to TRBJ2-5; D may be TRBD2 (6 bases). This CDR3 region has 15 residues. Deletions cut 5 bases from V and 5 bases from J, with 18 bases between. CDR1 MDHEN and CDR2 SYDVKM come from the germline V gene. For the CDR3, the DNA is TGTGCCAGCAGTCCCCTAGAGGTAGCGGCTGAGACCCAGTACTTC. Its protein product is CASSPLEVAAETQYF.

This clonotype was seen a few times. The rearrangement links TRBV7-6 to TRBJ1-1; D is unresolved. Germline V gene data show CDR1 as SGHVS and CDR2 as FNYEAQ. The CDR3 runs to 16 residues. V dropped 6 bases and J dropped 5 bases, with 22 bases sitting between them. The CDR3 DNA is TGTGCCAGCAGAGCACTCTCCGGGCAAAGTAATACTGAAGCTTTCTTT. Protein sequence: CASRALSGQSNTEAFF. Full variable domain (outside the CDR3, taken from reference TRBV7-6 and TRBJ1-1): GAGVSQSPRYKVTKRGQDVALRCDPISGHVSLYWYRQALGQGPEFLTYFNYEAQQDKSGLPNDRFSAERPEGSISTLTIQRTEQRDSAMYRCASRALSGQSNTEAFFGQGTRLTVV.